This T cell receptor beta chain came from a study of CD8 T cells in ankylosing spondylitis. Study outcomes and limitations: Clones tied to disease were said to be significantly enriched in matched ankylosing spondylitis synovial fluid. Previous work reported some of these motif variants in the synovial fluid and blood of reactive arthritis.

This clonotype was seen at least ten times. Its matching antigen is unknown. By quantitative 5'-RACE with molecular barcodes, the TCR beta libraries were made. TCRdb itself ran the 5' RACE reads through MiXCR, one entry per CDR3 protein. Of 220,000 or so distinct CDR3 sequences listed, about 11% are singletons. This TCR was sampled from a male donor with ankylosing spondylitis or in good health (not recorded which). Specimen: blood, either unsorted or a sorted T cell fraction (not recorded which).

Here the CDR3 DNA reads TGTGCCAGCAGCCCCTCGACAGGGCACTATGGCTACACCTTC. Its translation: CASSPSTGHYGYTF. The chain couples TRBV5-6 to TRBJ1-2, with TRBD1 matching 7 bases. CDR1 and CDR2 from the germline V gene are SGHDT and YYEEEE. The CDR3 runs to 14 residues. The V and J ends lost 4 bases and 3 bases, in that order; junction bases with no gene match: 6.